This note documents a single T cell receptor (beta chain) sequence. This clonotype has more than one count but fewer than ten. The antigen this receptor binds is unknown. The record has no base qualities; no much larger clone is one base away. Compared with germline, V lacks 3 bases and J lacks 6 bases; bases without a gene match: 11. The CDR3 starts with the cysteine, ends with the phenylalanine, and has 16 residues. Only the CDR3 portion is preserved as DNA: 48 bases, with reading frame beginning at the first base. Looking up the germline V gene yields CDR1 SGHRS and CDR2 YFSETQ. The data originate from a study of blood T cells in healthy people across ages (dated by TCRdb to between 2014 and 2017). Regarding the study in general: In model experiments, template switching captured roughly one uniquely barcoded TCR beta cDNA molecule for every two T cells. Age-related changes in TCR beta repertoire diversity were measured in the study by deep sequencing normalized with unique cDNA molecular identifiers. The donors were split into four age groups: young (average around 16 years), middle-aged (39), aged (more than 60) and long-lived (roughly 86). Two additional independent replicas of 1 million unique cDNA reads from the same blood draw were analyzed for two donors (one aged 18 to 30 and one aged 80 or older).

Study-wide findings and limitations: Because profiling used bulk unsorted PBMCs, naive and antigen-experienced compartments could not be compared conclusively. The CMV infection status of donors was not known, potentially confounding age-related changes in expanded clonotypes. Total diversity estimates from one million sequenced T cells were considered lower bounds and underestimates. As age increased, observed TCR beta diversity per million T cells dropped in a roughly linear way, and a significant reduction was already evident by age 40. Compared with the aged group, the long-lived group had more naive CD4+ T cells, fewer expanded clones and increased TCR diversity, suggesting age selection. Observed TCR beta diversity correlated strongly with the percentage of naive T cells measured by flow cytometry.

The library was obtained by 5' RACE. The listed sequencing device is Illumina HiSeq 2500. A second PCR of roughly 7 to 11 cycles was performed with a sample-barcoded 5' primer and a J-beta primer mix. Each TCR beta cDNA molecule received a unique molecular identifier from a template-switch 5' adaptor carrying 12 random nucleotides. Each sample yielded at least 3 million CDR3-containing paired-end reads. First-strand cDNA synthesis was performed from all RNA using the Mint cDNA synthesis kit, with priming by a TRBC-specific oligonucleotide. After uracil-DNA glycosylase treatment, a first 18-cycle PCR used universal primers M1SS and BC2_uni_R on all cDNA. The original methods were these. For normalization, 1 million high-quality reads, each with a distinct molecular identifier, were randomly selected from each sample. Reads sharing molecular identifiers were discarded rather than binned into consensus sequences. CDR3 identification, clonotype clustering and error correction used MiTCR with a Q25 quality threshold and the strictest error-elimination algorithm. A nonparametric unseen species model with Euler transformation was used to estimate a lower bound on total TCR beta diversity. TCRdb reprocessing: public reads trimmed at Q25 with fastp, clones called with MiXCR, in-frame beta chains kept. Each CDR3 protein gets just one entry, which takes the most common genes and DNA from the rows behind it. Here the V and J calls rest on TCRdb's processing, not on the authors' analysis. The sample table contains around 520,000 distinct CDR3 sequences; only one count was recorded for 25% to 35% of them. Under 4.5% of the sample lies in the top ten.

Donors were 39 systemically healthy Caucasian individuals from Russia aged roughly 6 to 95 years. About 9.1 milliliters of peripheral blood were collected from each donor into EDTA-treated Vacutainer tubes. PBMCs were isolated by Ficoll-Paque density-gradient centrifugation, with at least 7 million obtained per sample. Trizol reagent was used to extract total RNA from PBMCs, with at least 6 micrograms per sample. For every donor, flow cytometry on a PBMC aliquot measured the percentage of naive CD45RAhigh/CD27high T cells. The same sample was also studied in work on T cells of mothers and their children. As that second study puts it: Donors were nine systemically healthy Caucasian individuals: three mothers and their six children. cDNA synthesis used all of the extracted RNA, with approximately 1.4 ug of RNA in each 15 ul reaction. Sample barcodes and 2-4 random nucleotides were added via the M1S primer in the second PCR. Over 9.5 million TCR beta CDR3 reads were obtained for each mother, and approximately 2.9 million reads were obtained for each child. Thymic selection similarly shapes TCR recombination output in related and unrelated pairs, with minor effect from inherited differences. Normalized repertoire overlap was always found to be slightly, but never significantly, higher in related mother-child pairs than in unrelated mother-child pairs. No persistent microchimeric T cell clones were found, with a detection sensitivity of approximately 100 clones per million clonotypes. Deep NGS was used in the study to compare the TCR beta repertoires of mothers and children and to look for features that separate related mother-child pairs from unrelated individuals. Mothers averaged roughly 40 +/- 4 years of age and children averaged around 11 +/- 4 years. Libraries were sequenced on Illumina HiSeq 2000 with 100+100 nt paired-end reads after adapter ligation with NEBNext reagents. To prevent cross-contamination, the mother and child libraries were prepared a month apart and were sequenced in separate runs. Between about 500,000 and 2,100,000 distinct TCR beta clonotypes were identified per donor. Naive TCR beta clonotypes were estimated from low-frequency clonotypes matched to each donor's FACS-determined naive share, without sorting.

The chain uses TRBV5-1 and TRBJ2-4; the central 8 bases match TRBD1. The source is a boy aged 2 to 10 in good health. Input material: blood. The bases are TGCGCCAGCAGCTGGGGCGGACAGGGAGGAGGAAACATTCAGTACTTC. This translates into CASSWGGQGGGNIQYF.